Listed below are T cell receptor beta chains from one sample, sequenced in a study of blood T cells in healthy people across ages. TCRdb ran MiXCR on the 5' RACE reads and lists one entry per CDR3 protein. Altogether 870,000 or so distinct CDR3 sequences are present, about 28% being singletons, with the ten largest covering approximately 15%. What was sequenced was blood. Receptors were obtained from a woman over 75 in good health. The CDR3 runs from the conserved cysteine through the conserved F or W. A D gene is named only where the DNA matches it firmly. Where a row states a size, it is once, few, many or the class of an expanded clone; other rows omit it.

>13|TRBV19|-|TRBJ2-3|-
CASTAGWTDTQYF
TGTGCCAGTACGGCAGGGTGGACAGATACGCAGTATTTT
>15|TRBV29-1|TRBD1|TRBJ1-2|many
CSVYGGGSLQTGYTF
TGCAGCGTGTATGGAGGGGGCAGTCTCCAAACAGGCTACACCTTC
>14|TRBV5-1|-|TRBJ2-7|-
CASSYDSAAYEQYF
TGCGCCAGCAGCTACGACTCTGCCGCCTACGAGCAGTACTTC
>17|TRBV7-9|TRBD2|TRBJ2-3|many
CASSPLGTSGGTDTQYF
TGTGCCAGCAGCCCCCTGGGGACTAGCGGGGGCACAGATACGCAGTATTTT
>12|TRBV2|-|TRBJ2-5|many
CASSELVKTQYF
TGTGCCAGCAGTGAACTGGTCAAGACCCAGTACTTC
>13|TRBV20-1|-|TRBJ2-7|many
CSAREGGAGEQYF
TGCAGTGCTAGAGAGGGGGGCGCGGGGGAGCAGTACTTC
>15|TRBV20-1|-|TRBJ2-5|-
CSARDGAGAGNEQYF
TGCAGTGCTAGAGATGGGGCAGGGGCGGGAAATGAGCAGTACTTC
>15|TRBV10-2|TRBD2|TRBJ2-5|-
CASSGPGLALETQYF
TGCGCCAGCAGTGGACCGGGACTAGCCCTAGAGACCCAGTACTTC
>14|TRBV20-1|-|TRBJ2-6|-
CSAPPLTGASVLTF
TGCAGTGCCCCCCCTCTCACTGGGGCCAGCGTCCTGACTTTC
>16|TRBV4-1|-|TRBJ2-7|few
CASSQPPTSSYNEQYF
TGCGCCAGCAGCCAACCCCCCACTTCCTCCTACAATGAGCAGTACTTC
>14|TRBV2|-|TRBJ1-5|-
CASSDLNPNRPQHF
TGTGCCAGCAGTGATCTTAACCCGAATCGGCCCCAGCATTTT
>16|TRBV13|-|TRBJ1-2|few
CASSPRREYPGNGYTF
TGTGCCAGCAGCCCCAGGCGGGAGTACCCCGGGAATGGCTACACCTTC
>13|TRBV7-2|-|TRBJ1-1|many
CASSPWTTVEAFF
TGTGCCAGCAGCCCATGGACAACTGTTGAAGCTTTCTTT
>13|TRBV5-1|-|TRBJ2-5|few
CASSLVLKETQYF
TGCGCCAGCAGCTTGGTTCTCAAAGAGACCCAGTACTTC
>13|TRBV12-3/TRBV12-4|-|TRBJ2-7|-
CASSWETRSEQYF
TGTGCCAGCAGTTGGGAGACACGGAGTGAGCAGTACTTC
>16|TRBV4-2|TRBD2|TRBJ2-5|-
CASSQDQRGGRETQYF
TGTGCCAGCAGCCAAGATCAGCGGGGGGGCCGAGAGACCCAGTACTTC
>15|TRBV19|-|TRBJ1-5|-
CATERDGVPNQPQHF
TGTGCCACCGAACGGGACGGCGTCCCCAATCAGCCCCAGCATTTT
>16|TRBV4-1|TRBD2|TRBJ2-3|-
CASSQEGLGPTDTQYF
TGCGCCAGCAGCCAAGAGGGACTAGGCCCCACAGATACGCAGTATTTT
>15|TRBV7-2|-|TRBJ1-3|-
CASSARQVLGNTIYF
TGTGCCAGCAGCGCGCGACAGGTGCTAGGAAACACCATATATTTT
>15|TRBV4-1|-|TRBJ2-7|-
CASSQGHSAQYEQYF
TGCGCCAGCAGCCAAGGTCACTCCGCCCAGTACGAGCAGTACTTC
>12|TRBV12-3/TRBV12-4|-|TRBJ2-7|many
CASSPQRGEQYF
TGTGCCAGCAGTCCACAGCGTGGGGAGCAGTACTTC
>14|TRBV7-2|-|TRBJ2-5|many
CASSLAGYGQTQYF
TGTGCCAGCAGCTTAGCAGGGTACGGGCAGACCCAGTACTTC